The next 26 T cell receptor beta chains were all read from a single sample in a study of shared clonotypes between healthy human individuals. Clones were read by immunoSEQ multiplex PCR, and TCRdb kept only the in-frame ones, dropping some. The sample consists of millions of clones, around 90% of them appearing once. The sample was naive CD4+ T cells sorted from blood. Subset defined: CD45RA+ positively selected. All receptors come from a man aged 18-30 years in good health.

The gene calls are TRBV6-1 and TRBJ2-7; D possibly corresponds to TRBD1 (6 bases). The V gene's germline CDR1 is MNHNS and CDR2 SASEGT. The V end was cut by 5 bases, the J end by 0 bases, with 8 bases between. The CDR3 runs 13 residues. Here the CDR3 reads CASSLGGSYEQYF. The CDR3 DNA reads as TGTGCCAGCAGTCTAGGGGGCTCCTACGAGCAGTACTTC.

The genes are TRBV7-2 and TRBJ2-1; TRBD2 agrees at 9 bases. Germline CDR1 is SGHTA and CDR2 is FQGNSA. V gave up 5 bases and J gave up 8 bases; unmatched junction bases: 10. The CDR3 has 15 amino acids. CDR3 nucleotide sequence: TGTGCCAGCAGCCCAGAGGGACTAGCTTACCATGAGCAGTTCTTC. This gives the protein CASSPEGLAYHEQFF. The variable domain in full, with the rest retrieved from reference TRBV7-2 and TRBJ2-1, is GAGVSQSPSNKVTEKGKDVELRCDPISGHTALYWYRQSLGQGLEFLIYFQGNSAPDKSGLPSDRFSAERTGGSVSTLTIQRTQQEDSAVYLCASSPEGLAYHEQFFGPGTRLTVL.

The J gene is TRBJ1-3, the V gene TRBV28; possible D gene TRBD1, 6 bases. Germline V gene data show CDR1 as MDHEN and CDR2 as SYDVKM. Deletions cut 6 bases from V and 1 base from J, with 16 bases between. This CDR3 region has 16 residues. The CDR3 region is CASRGTGSGSGNTIYF. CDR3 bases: TGTGCCAGCAGGGGAACAGGGAGCGGATCTGGAAACACCATATATTTT.

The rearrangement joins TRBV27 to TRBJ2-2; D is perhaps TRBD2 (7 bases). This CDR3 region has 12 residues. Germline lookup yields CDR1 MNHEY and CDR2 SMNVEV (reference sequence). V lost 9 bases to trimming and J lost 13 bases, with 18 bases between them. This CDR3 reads CARGRGYVVLFF. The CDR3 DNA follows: TGTGCCAGAGGGAGGGGGTACGTGGTGCTGTTTTTT.

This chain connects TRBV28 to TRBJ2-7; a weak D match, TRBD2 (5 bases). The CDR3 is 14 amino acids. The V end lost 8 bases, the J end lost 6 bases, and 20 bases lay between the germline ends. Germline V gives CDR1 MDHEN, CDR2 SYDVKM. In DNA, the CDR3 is TGTGCCAGCCTTAGAGGGCCCCACCGAGGCGAGCAGTACTTC. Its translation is CASLRGPHRGEQYF.

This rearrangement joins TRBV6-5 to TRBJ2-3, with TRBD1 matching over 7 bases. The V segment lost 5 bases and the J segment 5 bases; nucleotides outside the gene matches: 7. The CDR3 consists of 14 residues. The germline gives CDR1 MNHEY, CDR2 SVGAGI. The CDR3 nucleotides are TGTGCCAGCAGTAGGCAGGGGGTTGGAGATACGCAGTATTTT. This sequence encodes CASSRQGVGDTQYF.

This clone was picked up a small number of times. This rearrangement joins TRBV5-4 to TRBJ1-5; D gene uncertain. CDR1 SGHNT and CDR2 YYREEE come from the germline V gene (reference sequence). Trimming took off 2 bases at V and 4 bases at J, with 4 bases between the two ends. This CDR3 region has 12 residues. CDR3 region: CASSFQNQPQHF. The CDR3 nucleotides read TGTGCCAGCAGCTTTCAAAATCAGCCCCAGCATTTT.

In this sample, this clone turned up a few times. The DNA for the CDR3 is TGTGCCAGCAGCCCCTTGCATTCACCCCTCCACTTT. Translation gives CASSPLHSPLHF. The gene calls are TRBV6-5 and TRBJ1-6; D unresolved. The CDR3 loop spans 12 amino acids. Trimming took 6 bases from V and 8 from J, leaving 8 bases between them. Per germline, CDR1 MNHEY and CDR2 SVGAGI.

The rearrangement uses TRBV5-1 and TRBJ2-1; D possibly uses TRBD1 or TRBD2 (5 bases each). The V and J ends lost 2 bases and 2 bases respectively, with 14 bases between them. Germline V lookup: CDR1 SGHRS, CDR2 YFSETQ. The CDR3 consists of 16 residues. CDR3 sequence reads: CASSFLGTDPYNEQFF. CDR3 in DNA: TGCGCCAGCAGCTTTCTCGGGACGGACCCCTACAATGAGCAGTTCTTC.

CDR3: CASSRSAGTASYEQYF. As DNA, the CDR3 is TGTGCCAGCAGCCGCTCGGCCGGGACAGCCTCCTACGAGCAGTACTTC. This chain uses TRBV7-2 with TRBJ2-7, with 7 bases lining up with TRBD1. The germline V gene encodes CDR1 SGHTA and CDR2 FQGNSA. V lost 5 bases and J lost 0; bases outside the gene matches: 10. This CDR3 comprises 16 residues.

In DNA, the CDR3 is TGCGCCAGCAGCCGGATCGGCCGGGAGTGGACCCAGTACTTC. This gives the protein CASSRIGREWTQYF. The V and J genes are TRBV4-1 and TRBJ2-5; D is possibly TRBD2 (6 bases). Trimming pared 4 bases from V and 7 bases from J, leaving 16 bases between. The CDR3 is 14 residues long. Germline assignment: CDR1 MGHRA and CDR2 YSYEKL.

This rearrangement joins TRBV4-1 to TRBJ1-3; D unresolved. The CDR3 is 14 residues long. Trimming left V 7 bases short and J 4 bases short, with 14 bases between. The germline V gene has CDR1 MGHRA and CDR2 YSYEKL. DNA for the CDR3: TGCGCCAGCACCCGCTACGGTTCAGGAAACACCATATATTTT. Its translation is CASTRYGSGNTIYF.

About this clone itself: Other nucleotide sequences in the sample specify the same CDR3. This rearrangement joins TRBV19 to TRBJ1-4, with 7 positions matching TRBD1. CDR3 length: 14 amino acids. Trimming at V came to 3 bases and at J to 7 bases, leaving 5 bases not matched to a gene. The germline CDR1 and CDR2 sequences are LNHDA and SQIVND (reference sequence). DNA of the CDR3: TGTGCCAGTAGTATCGCAGGGGGGGGTGAAAAACTGTTTTTT. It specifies CASSIAGGGEKLFF.

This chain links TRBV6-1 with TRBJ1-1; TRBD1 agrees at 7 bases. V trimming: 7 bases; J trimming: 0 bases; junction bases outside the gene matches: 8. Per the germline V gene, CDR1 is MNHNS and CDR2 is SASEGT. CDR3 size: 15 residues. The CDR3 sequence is CASTLGTVMNTEAFF. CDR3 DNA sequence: TGTGCCAGCACTCTTGGGACAGTCATGAACACTGAAGCTTTCTTT.

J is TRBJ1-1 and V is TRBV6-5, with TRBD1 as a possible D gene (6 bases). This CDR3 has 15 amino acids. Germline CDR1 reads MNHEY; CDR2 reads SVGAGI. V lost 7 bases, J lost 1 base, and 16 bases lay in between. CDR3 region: CASTLRGGGNTEAFF. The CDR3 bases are TGTGCCAGCACCCTACGGGGAGGGGGGAACACTGAAGCTTTCTTT.

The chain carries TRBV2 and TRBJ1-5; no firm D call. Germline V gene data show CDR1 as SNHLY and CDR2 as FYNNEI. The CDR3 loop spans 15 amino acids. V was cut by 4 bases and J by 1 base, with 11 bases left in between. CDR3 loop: CASSVAGPSNQPQHF. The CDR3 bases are TGTGCCAGCAGTGTGGCAGGTCCGAGCAATCAGCCCCAGCATTTT. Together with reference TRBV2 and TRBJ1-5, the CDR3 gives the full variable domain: EPEVTQTPSHQVTQMGQEVILRCVPISNHLYFYWYRQILGQKVEFLVSFYNNEISEKSEIFDDQFSVERPDGSNFTLKIRSTKLEDSAMYFCASSVAGPSNQPQHFGDGTRLSIL.

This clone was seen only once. The CDR3 spells CADRDRHTGELFF. As DNA, the CDR3 is TGTGCCGACCGGGACAGACACACCGGGGAGCTGTTTTTT. V is TRBV2 and J is TRBJ2-2; 7 bases fit TRBD1. This CDR3 spans 13 amino acids. Germline V gene sequence: CDR1 SNHLY, CDR2 FYNNEI. With 11 bases clipped from V and 3 bases from J, the junction kept 6 bases outside the gene matches.

CDR3 coding DNA: TGTGCCAGCAGAGACAGCGTTAACTATGGCTACACCTTC. It codes for CASRDSVNYGYTF. V and J are TRBV6-5 and TRBJ1-2, with D possibly matching TRBD1 (5 bases). Trimming shortened V by 6 bases and J by 1 base, and 9 bases separated the two germline ends. Germline V gene sequence: CDR1 MNHEY, CDR2 SVGAGI. This CDR3 has 13 amino acids.

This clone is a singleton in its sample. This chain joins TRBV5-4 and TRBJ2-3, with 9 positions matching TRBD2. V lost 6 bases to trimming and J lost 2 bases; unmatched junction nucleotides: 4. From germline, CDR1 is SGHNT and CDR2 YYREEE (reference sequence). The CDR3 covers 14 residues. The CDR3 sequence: CASTIAGATDTQYF. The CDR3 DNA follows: TGTGCCAGCACCATAGCGGGGGCCACAGATACGCAGTATTTT.

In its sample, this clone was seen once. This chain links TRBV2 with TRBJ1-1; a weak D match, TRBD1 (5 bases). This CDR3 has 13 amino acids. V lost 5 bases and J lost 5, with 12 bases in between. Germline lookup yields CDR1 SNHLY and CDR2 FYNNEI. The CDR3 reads CASSTRGPTEAFF. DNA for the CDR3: TGTGCCAGCAGTACAAGGGGTCCGACTGAAGCTTTCTTT.

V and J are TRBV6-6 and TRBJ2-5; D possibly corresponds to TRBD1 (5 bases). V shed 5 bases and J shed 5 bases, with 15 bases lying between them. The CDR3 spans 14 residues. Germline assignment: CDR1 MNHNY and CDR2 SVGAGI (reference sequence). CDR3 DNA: TGTGCCAGCAGTCCCCAGGGAATCGGGGAGACCCAGTACTTC. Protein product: CASSPQGIGETQYF.

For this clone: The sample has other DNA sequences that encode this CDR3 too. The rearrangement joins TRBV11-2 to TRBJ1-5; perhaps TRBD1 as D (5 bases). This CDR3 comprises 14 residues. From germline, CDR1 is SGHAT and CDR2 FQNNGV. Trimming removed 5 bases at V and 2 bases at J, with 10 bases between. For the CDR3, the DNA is TGTGCCAGCAGCCTCGGGGGGGGCAATCAGCCCCAGCATTTT. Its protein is CASSLGGGNQPQHF.

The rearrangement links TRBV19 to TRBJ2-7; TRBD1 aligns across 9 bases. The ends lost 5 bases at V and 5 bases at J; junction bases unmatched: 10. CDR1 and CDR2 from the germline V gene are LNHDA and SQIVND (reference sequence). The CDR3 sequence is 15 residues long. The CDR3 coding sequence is TGTGCCAGTAGTTCCCCTTCCGGGACAGGGAACGAGCAGTACTTC. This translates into CASSSPSGTGNEQYF.

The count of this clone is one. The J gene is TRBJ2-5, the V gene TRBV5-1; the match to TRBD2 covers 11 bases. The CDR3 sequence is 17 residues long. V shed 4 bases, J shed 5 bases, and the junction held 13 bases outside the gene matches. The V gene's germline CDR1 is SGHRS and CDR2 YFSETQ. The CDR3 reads CASSPGVAGGSMETQYF. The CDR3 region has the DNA TGCGCCAGCAGCCCCGGGGTAGCGGGGGGGTCGATGGAGACCCAGTACTTC.

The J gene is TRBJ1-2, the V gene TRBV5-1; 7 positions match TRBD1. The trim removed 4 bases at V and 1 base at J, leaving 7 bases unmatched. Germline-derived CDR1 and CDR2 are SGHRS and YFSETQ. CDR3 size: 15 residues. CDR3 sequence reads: CASSQPTGFNYGYTF. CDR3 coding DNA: TGCGCCAGCAGCCAACCGACAGGGTTTAACTATGGCTACACCTTC.

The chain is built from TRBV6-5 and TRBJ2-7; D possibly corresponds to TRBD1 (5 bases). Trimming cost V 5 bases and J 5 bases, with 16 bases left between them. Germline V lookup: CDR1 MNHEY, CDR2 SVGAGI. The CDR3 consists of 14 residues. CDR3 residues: CASSKARDAHEQYF. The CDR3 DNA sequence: TGTGCCAGCAGTAAAGCCAGGGATGCCCACGAGCAGTACTTC.